These 28 T cell receptor beta chains were sequenced from one sample in a study of blood T cells in healthy people across ages. Primed by a sample-barcoded 5' primer and a J-beta primer mix, a second PCR proceeded for about 6 to 11 cycles. Via MiXCR, TCRdb re-called the 5' RACE reads, giving one row per CDR3 protein. The data contain hundreds of thousands of distinct CDR3 sequences, 49% of them singletons. Sequencing input: blood. The receptor source for this set is an older woman in good health.

The rearrangement joins TRBV27 to TRBJ2-5; 7 nucleotides agree with TRBD1. The J call may be wrong; the DNA end is better matched by TRBJ2-7. The germline V gene encodes CDR1 MNHEY and CDR2 SMNVEV (reference sequence). The CDR3 totals 14 residues. The CDR3 protein is CASSLNRGRNEQYF. In DNA form, the CDR3 reads TGTGCCAGCAGTTTAAACAGGGGACGTAACGAGCAGTACTTC.

The chain has TRBV12-3 or TRBV12-4 and TRBJ2-3, with 8 bases identical to TRBD1. The CDR3 runs 17 residues. After removal of 6 bases from V and 5 bases from J, the junction contained 16 bases not matched to a gene. CDR3: CASSPDRALLGGDTQYF. In DNA, the CDR3 is TGTGCCAGCAGCCCGGACAGGGCCTTACTTGGGGGAGATACGCAGTATTTT.

This chain uses TRBV18 with TRBJ2-2; 10 bases agree with TRBD1. The V gene end was trimmed by 6 bases and the J gene end by 0 bases; junction bases not matched to a gene: 4. Looked up from germline, CDR1 is KGHSH and CDR2 is LQKENI. CDR3 length equals 16 residues. The CDR3 nucleotides are TGTGCCAGCTCGTGGGGACAGGGGACGAACACCGGGGAGCTGTTTTTT. Translating gives CASSWGQGTNTGELFF.

This chain joins TRBV5-1 and TRBJ2-7; 8 positions match TRBD1. The DNA end is a closer match to TRBJ2-5, so the J assignment may be wrong. There are 14 residues in the CDR3. From germline, CDR1 is SGHRS and CDR2 YFSETQ. CDR3 DNA sequence: TGCGCCAGCAGTGAAAGGACAGGGCGGGAGACCCAGTACTTC. Protein product: CASSERTGRETQYF.

The rearrangement links TRBV4-3 to TRBJ2-1, with D perhaps matching TRBD2 (5 bases). Germline V CDR1 and CDR2: LGHNA, YSLEER. V lost 1 base and J lost 2, with 9 bases in between. This CDR3 comprises 15 residues. This chain's CDR3 is CASSQGTRTYNEQFF. The CDR3 region has the DNA TGCGCCAGCAGCCAAGGAACTAGGACCTACAATGAGCAGTTCTTC.

The chain employs TRBV20-1 and TRBJ2-5, with D unresolved. The end of the DNA aligns better with TRBJ2-7, so the J call may be wrong. The CDR3 has 13 residues. CDR1 and CDR2 (germline): DFQATT, SNEGSKA (reference sequence). CDR3 loop: CSARETHPYEQYF. CDR3 DNA sequence: TGCAGTGCTAGGGAGACTCACCCCTACGAGCAGTACTTC.

This chain joins TRBV5-1 and TRBJ2-5, with unresolved D. The CDR3 runs 16 residues. Looked up from germline, CDR1 is SGHRS and CDR2 is YFSETQ. V lost 2 bases, J lost 1 base, and 15 bases lay in between. CDR3 protein: CASSFRNGRVQETQYF. CDR3 DNA: TGCGCCAGCAGCTTTAGGAACGGAAGGGTCCAAGAGACCCAGTACTTC.

The sample holds a few counts of this clonotype. The chain uses TRBV27 and TRBJ1-5; possible D gene TRBD1, 5 bases. The CDR3 runs to 13 residues. The V end was cut by 7 bases, the J end by 7 bases, with 14 bases between. Per the germline V gene, CDR1 is MNHEY and CDR2 is SMNVEV (reference sequence). The CDR3 bases are TGTGCCAGCACCGGGGGGGGAGGACAGCCCCAGCATTTT. It is translated as CASTGGGGQPQHF.

This clonotype is a singleton in its sample. The chain uses TRBV5-6 and TRBJ2-5; 7 nucleotides agree with TRBD1. The CDR3 is made up of 14 amino acids. Looked up from germline, CDR1 is SGHDT and CDR2 is YYEEEE. V gave up 4 bases and J gave up 11 bases; unmatched junction bases: 14. CDR3 DNA: TGTGCCAGCAGCCAAACAGGGGCTTTGGGTGAGCAGTACTTC. Its translation: CASSQTGALGEQYF.

The V and J genes are TRBV6-6 and TRBJ2-7; no reliable D call. Germline lookup yields CDR1 MNHNY and CDR2 SVGAGI (reference sequence). Trimming took 7 bases from V and 3 from J, leaving 13 bases between them. The CDR3 runs to 13 residues. The CDR3, as DNA: TGTGCCAGCACCCCGGAGAGGCTCTACGAGCAGTACTTC. This codes for CASTPERLYEQYF.

The CDR3 loop is CASSLVSTRMNTEAFF. In DNA form, the CDR3 reads TGTGCCAGCAGCTTAGTGAGCACCCGGATGAACACTGAAGCTTTCTTT. This chain uses TRBV7-2 with TRBJ1-1, with D unclear. CDR1 SGHTA and CDR2 FQGNSA come from the germline V gene. V was clipped by 1 base and J by 0 bases, with 12 bases between them. The CDR3 consists of 16 residues.

As regards this clonotype: With a much larger clone just one base away, this may be a read error. V gene TRBV30 combines with J gene TRBJ2-3; D remains ambiguous. The CDR3 is made up of 11 amino acids. The germline V gene encodes CDR1 GTSNPN and CDR2 SVGIG (reference sequence). In DNA form, the CDR3 reads TGTGCCTTGAGTTGGGGAGATACGCAGTATTTT. Translating gives CALSWGDTQYF.

V and J are TRBV28 and TRBJ1-2; maybe TRBD1 (5 bases). Germline-derived CDR1 and CDR2 are MDHEN and SYDVKM. V lost 3 bases and J 0 bases, leaving 29 bases between the germline ends. The CDR3 contains 21 residues. For the CDR3, the DNA is TGTGCCAGCAGTTTTGTACAGGACGAGCCTACTATCGGATCCGCTAACTATGGCTACACCTTC. It encodes CASSFVQDEPTIGSANYGYTF.

The rearrangement joins TRBV9 to TRBJ2-7; TRBD1 aligns across 9 bases. CDR1 and CDR2 (germline): SGDLS, YYNGEE. V was clipped by 3 bases and J by 1 base; unmatched bases: 2. This CDR3 is built from 14 residues. The CDR3 coding sequence is TGTGCCAGCAGCGAGGGACAGGGTTCCTACGAGCAGTACTTC. Protein product: CASSEGQGSYEQYF.

This clonotype was seen just once. This sequence joins TRBV11-2 and TRBJ2-1; 8 bases agree with TRBD2. The J segment lost 4 bases and the V segment lost 5 bases, leaving 7 bases of the junction unmatched. CDR1 and CDR2 (germline): SGHAT, FQNNGV. The length of the CDR3 is 15 residues. The CDR3 reads CASSHAGTRYNEQFF. CDR3 nucleotide sequence: TGTGCCAGCAGCCACGCCGGGACTAGATACAATGAGCAGTTCTTC.

This sequence joins TRBV2 and TRBJ2-3, with TRBD1 as a possible D gene (6 bases). Germline lookup yields CDR1 SNHLY and CDR2 FYNNEI. The ends were cut back, 5 bases at V and 13 bases at J, with 19 bases in the middle. The CDR3 covers 13 residues. CDR3 sequence reads: CASSTFILDSKYF. The CDR3 nucleotides read TGTGCCAGCAGTACATTCATCTTGGACAGCAAGTATTTT.

The genes are TRBV11-2 and TRBJ2-5; D might be TRBD2 (6 bases). V lost 0 bases and J lost 1, with 9 bases in between. This CDR3 has 15 amino acids. Germline CDR1 reads SGHAT; CDR2 reads FQNNGV. CDR3 bases: TGTGCCAGCAGCTTAGATGGGGGGTTCCAAGAGACCCAGTACTTC. Its protein is CASSLDGGFQETQYF.

V and J are TRBV7-3 and TRBJ2-3; TRBD2 matches 7 bases. The CDR3 is 16 amino acids. The junction had 8 bases not matched to a gene; V was cut back by 5 bases and J by 0 bases. CDR1 is SGHTA, CDR2 FQGTGA, per germline. Here the CDR3 reads CASSPILATSTDTQYF. The CDR3 DNA sequence: TGTGCCAGCAGCCCAATACTAGCGACTAGCACAGATACGCAGTATTTT. The full variable domain, with the rest looked up from reference TRBV7-3 and TRBJ2-3, is GAGVSQTPSNKVTEKGKYVELRCDPISGHTALYWYRQSLGQGPEFLIYFQGTGAADDSGLPNDRFFAVRPEGSVSTLKIQRTERGDSAVYLCASSPILATSTDTQYFGPGTRLTVL.

The V and J genes are TRBV28 and TRBJ2-1, with a possible D match to TRBD1 (6 bases). This CDR3 spans 15 amino acids. Germline CDR1 and CDR2: MDHEN and SYDVKM. Trimming took 4 bases from V and 6 from J, leaving 16 bases between them. The chain's CDR3 is CASSSPVDSANEQFF. CDR3 coding DNA: TGTGCCAGCAGTTCCCCTGTGGACAGCGCCAATGAGCAGTTCTTC.

V usage is TRBV2 and J usage is TRBJ1-2, with D unclear. CDR3 length equals 11 residues. The germline V gene has CDR1 SNHLY and CDR2 FYNNEI. Trimming pared 6 bases from V and 8 bases from J, leaving 10 bases between. The CDR3 DNA sequence: TGTGCCAGCAGGGACGAATTAGGCTACACCTTC. Residues: CASRDELGYTF.

The chain has TRBV6-2 or TRBV6-3 and TRBJ2-7; 10 nucleotides agree with TRBD1. Germline CDR1 MNHEY, CDR2 SVGEGT. The CDR3 consists of 14 residues. Trimming took 6 bases from V and 4 from J; bases not matched to a gene: 6. The CDR3 spells CASRRGQGVYEQYF. DNA of the CDR3: TGTGCCAGCAGGAGAGGACAGGGGGTTTACGAGCAGTACTTC.

The rearrangement links TRBV5-1 to TRBJ1-6; 9 bases are shared with TRBD1. CDR1 SGHRS and CDR2 YFSETQ come from the germline V gene. This CDR3 is 15 amino acids long. V trimming: 4 bases; J trimming: 5 bases; junction bases outside the gene matches: 4. CDR3 sequence (DNA): TGCGCCAGCAGCACCGGACAGGGGAATAATTCACCCCTCCACTTT. Translated, it gives CASSTGQGNNSPLHF.

This chain connects TRBV5-4 to TRBJ2-1; TRBD2 matches 9 bases. The germline V gene has CDR1 SGHNT and CDR2 YYREEE (reference sequence). The CDR3 covers 15 residues. V shed 0 bases and J 7 bases; nucleotides not matched to a gene: 5. The CDR3 bases are TGTGCCAGCAGCTTGGGCGGGAGGGCCGGTAATGAGCAGTTCTTC. Translation gives CASSLGGRAGNEQFF. The variable domain in full, completed from reference TRBV5-4 and TRBJ2-1, reads ETGVTQSPTHLIKTRGQQVTLRCSSQSGHNTVSWYQQALGQGPQFIFQYYREEENGRGNFPPRFSGLQFPNYSSELNVNALELDDSALYLCASSLGGRAGNEQFFGPGTRLTVL.

The CDR3 DNA reads as TGTGCCAGCAGTTCACAGGGTGGCATTCAGTACTTC. Protein sequence: CASSSQGGIQYF. The chain combines TRBV28 with TRBJ2-4; tentative D call: TRBD1 (6 bases). The CDR3 spans 12 residues. Per germline, CDR1 MDHEN and CDR2 SYDVKM. V lost 4 bases and J 9 bases, leaving 10 bases between the germline ends.

As concerns this clonotype: The junction shows a germline mismatch at one end, possibly a read error. This chain links TRBV20-1 with TRBJ2-7; perhaps TRBD1 as D (5 bases). This CDR3 is built from 13 residues. Germline V gene lookup returns CDR1 DFQATT and CDR2 SNEGSKA (reference sequence). The CDR3: CSASTDTYYERYF. CDR3 coding DNA: TGCAGTGCCTCGACAGATACATACTACGAGCGGTACTTC.

This clonotype was counted only a few times. The rearrangement links TRBV5-1 to TRBJ2-7; D possibly corresponds to TRBD1 (5 bases). V shed 4 bases and J shed 3 bases, with 11 bases lying between them. CDR1 SGHRS and CDR2 YFSETQ come from the germline V gene. The CDR3 is 13 amino acids. Written as DNA, the CDR3 is TGCGCCAGCAGCAGACAGCAGAACTACGAGCAGTACTTC. This codes for CASSRQQNYEQYF.

The rearrangement joins TRBV3-1 to TRBJ2-7, with D hard to call. With 2 bases removed from V and 0 bases from J, the gap between germline ends came to 23 bases. The CDR3 spans 19 residues. The germline V gene has CDR1 LGHDT and CDR2 YNNKEL (reference sequence). In nucleotides, the CDR3 is TGTGCCAGCAGCCAACCCCCGGATTTAGGAAACGACACCTCCTACGAGCAGTACTTC. This sequence encodes CASSQPPDLGNDTSYEQYF.

This chain links TRBV7-9 with TRBJ1-5; a possible D gene is TRBD1 (6 bases). CDR1 SEHNR and CDR2 FQNEAQ come from the germline V gene (reference sequence). The CDR3 consists of 15 residues. Trimming stripped 5 bases from V and 2 bases from J, with 13 bases between. The CDR3 DNA reads TGTGCCAGCAGCCCACAGGGAGCTCGCAATCAGCCCCAGCATTTT. The encoded protein is CASSPQGARNQPQHF.